This T cell receptor (beta chain) was recovered during a study of early T cells in non-severe SARS-CoV-2 infection (dated by TCRdb to the early 2020s). Regarding the study in general: Because TCR sequencing was done on bulk RNA from unsorted whole blood, the alpha and beta chains could not be paired. Overall study results and their limits: VDJdb matching was skewed toward anti-spike CD8 responses, so virus-specific expansions were likely underestimated and private and CD4 specificities were missed.

Libraries were prepared through 5' RACE. Sequencer: NextSeq 500. In the TCR library protocol, unique molecular identifiers were attached to individual cDNA molecules to correct for PCR bias and sequencing error. Both TCR alpha and beta chains were sequenced, and tight co-correlation was observed between alpha and beta sequence abundances in each sample. From the authors' description of their analysis: Decombinator V4 was used to annotate the V gene, J gene and CDR3 of the TCR sequences. Expanded TCRs were defined as changing significantly between any two time points under a Poisson model with p below 0.0001. TCR abundances were normalised to the total number of TCRs sequenced in each sample and reported as counts per million. TRAV1-2 paired with TRAJ12, TRAJ20 or TRAJ33 defined MAIT TCRs, while TRAV10 paired with TRAJ18 defined iNKT TCRs. A search of VDJdb, accessed on 1 November 2021, was run for TCRs annotated to CMV, EBV and SARS-CoV-2, with TCRs annotated for multiple antigens excluded. The public reads were reprocessed in TCRdb via fastp at Q25 and MiXCR, keeping in-frame beta chains. Rows merge per CDR3 protein into single entries with the most common DNA and genes. The V and J calls, along with clone size, are taken from TCRdb and not from the paper's own processing. The sample records 85,000 to 100,000 distinct CDR3 sequences, 9.5% to 11% of which are singletons. Of the sample, roughly 4.5% falls within the top ten clones.

Clipping removes 1 base from V and 6 bases from J, with 6 as the unmatched junction base count. Taken from the germline V gene, the CDR1 and CDR2 loops are MNHEY and SVGAGI. Spanning cysteine to phenylalanine, the CDR3 consists of 17 amino acids. The sequence is cut down to CDR3 DNA, 51 bases in frame from base 1. With respect to this clonotype: The antigen it recognizes is unknown. No clone much larger than this one lies a single base away; base qualities are absent.

A case-control design nested within a healthcare worker cohort in London, UK, was used, with weekly nasopharyngeal swab PCR tests and blood sampling performed. Between 23 and 31 March 2020, the week of the UK lockdown, healthcare workers were enrolled and then followed up weekly for as long as 16 weeks. Sequenced material: whole blood, taken at baseline. The sequence was obtained from an adult who was a healthcare worker with PCR-confirmed SARS-CoV-2 infection or an uninfected control (not recorded which). The V and J genes are TRBV6-5 and TRBJ2-2; TRBD2 agrees with 12 junctional bases. The CDR3 protein sequence reads: CASSYLRLAGESGELFF. The DNA sequence follows: TGTGCCAGCAGTTACTTGAGACTAGCGGGAGAATCCGGGGAGCTGTTTTTT.